Presented here are 3 T cell receptor beta chains from one specimen sequenced in a study of cytomegalovirus exposure and HLA in healthy donors. It was with 60 Vbeta and 13 Jbeta primers that the PCR ran. Profiling relied on immunoSEQ multiplex PCR, and the TCRdb table lists in-frame clones only, not all of them. The table includes some 120,000 clones, roughly 73% detected once. Sequenced material: PBMCs. These receptors were taken from a woman in her twenties or thirties in good health and CMV-seronegative.

V gene TRBV27 combines with J gene TRBJ2-7; TRBD2 matches 14 bases. This CDR3 is built from 15 residues. The V segment lost 7 bases and the J segment 5 bases; nucleotides outside the gene matches: 7. The V gene's germline CDR1 is MNHEY and CDR2 SMNVEV (reference sequence). The CDR3, as DNA: TGTGCCAGCACTCCGGGGACTAGCGGGAGTAACGAGCAGTACTTC. Amino acids: CASTPGTSGSNEQYF.

This chain joins TRBV19 and TRBJ1-5; 7 nucleotides agree with TRBD1. Germline CDR1 is LNHDA and CDR2 is SQIVND (reference sequence). The CDR3 totals 14 residues. The V and J ends lost 4 bases and 11 bases, in that order; junction bases with no gene match: 11. This CDR3 reads CASSNPGDSHAQHF. The CDR3 nucleotides read TGTGCCAGTAGTAACCCCGGGGACAGTCATGCCCAGCATTTT.

V is TRBV7-8 and J is TRBJ1-4; 8 bases agree with TRBD1. The CDR3 has 16 residues. The V gene end was trimmed by 8 bases and the J gene end by 4 bases; junction bases not matched to a gene: 12. Germline CDR1 is SGHVS and CDR2 is FQNEAQ. The CDR3 region is CASRSEGTGFNEKLFF. For the CDR3, the DNA is TGTGCCAGCCGGTCGGAGGGGACAGGATTTAATGAAAAACTGTTTTTT.